A single sample is the source of the 8 T cell receptor beta chains below, sequenced in a study of cytotoxic CD8 clonotypes in ibrutinib-treated CLL. This table comes from immunoSEQ multiplex PCR, and its TCRdb copy is limited to in-frame clones, with some not included. In the table there are about 45,000 clones, approximately 70% of which are singletons. Sequenced material: PBMCs, taken after 24 months of ibrutinib treatment. The source of these receptors is a human donor with chronic lymphocytic leukemia.

The chain combines TRBV9 with TRBJ2-7; D gene unclear. V was pared by 0 bases and J by 3 bases, with 10 bases between. Germline CDR1 and CDR2: SGDLS and YYNGEE. The CDR3 sequence is 14 residues long. The CDR3 region is CASSVGPGNYEQYF. CDR3 DNA sequence: TGTGCCAGCAGCGTAGGACCAGGAAACTACGAGCAGTACTTC.

The J gene is TRBJ2-3, the V gene TRBV28; TRBD2 aligns across 7 bases. The ends lost 6 bases at V and 1 base at J; junction bases unmatched: 7. CDR1 and CDR2 from the germline V gene are MDHEN and SYDVKM. The length of the CDR3 is 15 residues. As DNA, the CDR3 is TGTGCCAGCAGCGCCGTGGCGGGAGGCACAGATACGCAGTATTTT. Its translation: CASSAVAGGTDTQYF.

This clone was observed a few times. V gene TRBV7-2 combines with J gene TRBJ2-1; a weak D match, TRBD1 (6 bases). V lost 7 bases and J lost 6, with 10 bases in between. This CDR3 contains 12 residues. Germline V gives CDR1 SGHTA, CDR2 FQGNSA. CDR3 region: CASTRGGNEQFF. CDR3 nucleotides: TGTGCCAGCACCCGAGGGGGCAATGAGCAGTTCTTC.

The chain combines TRBV2 with TRBJ2-1; TRBD2 agrees at 13 bases. The CDR3 has 18 residues. Germline CDR1 and CDR2: SNHLY and FYNNEI. Trimming cost V 4 bases and J 4 bases; bases outside gene matches: 10. CDR3 sequence: CASSGTSGRARPYNEQFF. In DNA form, the CDR3 reads TGTGCCAGCAGTGGAACTAGCGGGAGGGCAAGACCTTACAATGAGCAGTTCTTC.

This chain joins TRBV7-2 and TRBJ2-3, with D perhaps matching TRBD1 or TRBD2 (6 bases each). Between the trimmed V and J ends, which lost 0 bases and 3 bases, there was a span of 13 bases. The CDR3 consists of 16 residues. CDR1 is SGHTA, CDR2 FQGNSA, per germline. CDR3 DNA sequence: TGTGCCAGCAGCTTAGCGGGGGGCTCACTTACAGATACGCAGTATTTT. This gives the protein CASSLAGGSLTDTQYF.

This clone was detected once. CDR3 sequence (DNA): TGTGCCAGCAGTGTAGGGGTTGTCTATGGCTACACCTTC. Translating it yields CASSVGVVYGYTF. The chain links TRBV2 to TRBJ1-2, with D possibly matching TRBD1 (5 bases). Germline CDR1 SNHLY, CDR2 FYNNEI. The CDR3 totals 13 residues. V lost 4 bases and J lost 4, with 10 bases in between.

The sample holds many counts of this clone. The J gene is TRBJ2-1, the V gene TRBV6-5; a possible D gene is TRBD2 (5 bases). The germline CDR1 and CDR2 sequences are MNHEY and SVGAGI. The CDR3 length is 12 residues. V dropped 6 bases and J dropped 5 bases, with 8 bases sitting between them. CDR3 protein: CASSPTNNEQFF. Written as DNA, the CDR3 is TGTGCCAGCAGCCCGACTAACAATGAGCAGTTCTTC.

The chain has TRBV7-3 and TRBJ2-6, with D possibly TRBD1 on 5 matching bases. The germline gives CDR1 SGHTA, CDR2 FQGTGA. This CDR3 has 15 residues. Trimming took 5 bases from V and 4 from J, leaving 12 bases between them. Written as DNA, the CDR3 is TGTGCCAGCAGCGAAGGGGTGTTGGGGGCCAACGTCCTGACTTTC. It yields the protein CASSEGVLGANVLTF.